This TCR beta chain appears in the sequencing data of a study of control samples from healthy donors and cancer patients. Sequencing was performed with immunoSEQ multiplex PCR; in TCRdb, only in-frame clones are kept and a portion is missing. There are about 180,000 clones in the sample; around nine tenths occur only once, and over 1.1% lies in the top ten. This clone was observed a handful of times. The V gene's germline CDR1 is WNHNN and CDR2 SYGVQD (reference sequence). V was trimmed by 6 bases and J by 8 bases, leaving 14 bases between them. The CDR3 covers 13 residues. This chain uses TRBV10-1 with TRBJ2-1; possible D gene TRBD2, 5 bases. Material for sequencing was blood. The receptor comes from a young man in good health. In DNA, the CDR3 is TGCGCCAGCAGCCGGCTAGCCCTCGATGAGCAGTTCTTC. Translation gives CASSRLALDEQFF.